Detailed here is one T cell receptor (beta chain). This record belongs to a study of blood T cell repertoires in COVID-19. For the study at large: The analysed material was cDNA or gDNA that came from T cells, B-cell-depleted T cells, or PBMCs.

Germline V gene lookup returns CDR1 LNHDA and CDR2 SQIVND (reference sequence). V gave up 9 bases and J gave up 0 bases, with 11 bases separating them. The CDR3 spans 14 residues. The protocol was immunoSEQ multiplex PCR, while the TCRdb copy is restricted to in-frame clones and leaves out a portion. The table has some 270,000 clones, about nine tenths seen once. This receptor was taken from a man aged 50-59 years with acute or convalescent COVID-19. The sample comprised peripheral blood. This rearrangement joins TRBV19 to TRBJ2-2; possibly TRBD1 for D (5 bases). CDR3 in amino acids: CASRVAPNTGELFF. CDR3 nucleotide sequence: TGTGCCAGCAGGGTGGCTCCGAACACCGGGGAGCTGTTTTTT.